This T cell receptor beta chain was sequenced for a study of CD8 T cells in ankylosing spondylitis. Study-wide points: It was reported that disease-linked clones were significantly enriched in matched ankylosing spondylitis synovial fluid. Earlier work had already found some motif variants in reactive arthritis synovial fluid and blood.

This clonotype was seen a handful of times. Its cognate antigen is unknown. Compared with germline, one end of the junction differs, possibly owing to a read error. For TCR beta, libraries came from quantitative 5'-RACE with molecular barcodes. TCRdb used MiXCR to reprocess the 5' RACE reads, holding one entry per CDR3 protein. The sample holds 85,000 to 90,000 distinct CDR3 sequences, around 30% seen once. This CDR3 is 13 amino acids long. The chain employs TRBV12-3 or TRBV12-4 and TRBJ1-3; D call uncertain. Sequences were obtained from blood, either unsorted or a sorted T cell fraction (not recorded which). This receptor was taken from a male donor with ankylosing spondylitis or in good health (not recorded which). Here the CDR3 DNA reads TGTGCCAGCAGTGTAGCGTCGGGAAACACCATATATTTT. Its translation: CASSVASGNTIYF.